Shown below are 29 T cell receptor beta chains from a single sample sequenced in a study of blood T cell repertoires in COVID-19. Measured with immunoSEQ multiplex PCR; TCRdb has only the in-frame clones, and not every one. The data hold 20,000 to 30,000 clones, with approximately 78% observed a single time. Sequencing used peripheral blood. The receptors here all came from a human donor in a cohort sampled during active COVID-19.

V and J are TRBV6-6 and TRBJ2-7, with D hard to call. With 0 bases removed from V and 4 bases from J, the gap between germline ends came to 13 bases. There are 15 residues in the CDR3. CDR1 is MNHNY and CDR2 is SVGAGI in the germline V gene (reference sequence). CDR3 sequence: CASSYSRLELYEQYF. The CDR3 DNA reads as TGTGCCAGCAGTTACTCGCGCCTAGAGCTTTACGAGCAGTACTTC.

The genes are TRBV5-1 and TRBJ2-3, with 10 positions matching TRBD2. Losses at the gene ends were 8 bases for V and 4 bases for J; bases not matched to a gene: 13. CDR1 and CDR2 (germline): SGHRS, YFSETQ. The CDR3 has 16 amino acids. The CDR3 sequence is CASPQRGGLNADTQYF. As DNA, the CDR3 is TGCGCCAGTCCCCAGCGGGGGGGCCTTAATGCAGATACGCAGTATTTT.

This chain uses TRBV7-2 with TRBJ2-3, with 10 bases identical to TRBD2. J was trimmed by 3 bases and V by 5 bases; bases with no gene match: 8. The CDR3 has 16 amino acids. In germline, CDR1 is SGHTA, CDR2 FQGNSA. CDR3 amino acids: CASSPQASGRTDTQYF. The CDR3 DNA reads TGTGCCAGCAGCCCCCAGGCTAGCGGGAGAACAGATACGCAGTATTTT.

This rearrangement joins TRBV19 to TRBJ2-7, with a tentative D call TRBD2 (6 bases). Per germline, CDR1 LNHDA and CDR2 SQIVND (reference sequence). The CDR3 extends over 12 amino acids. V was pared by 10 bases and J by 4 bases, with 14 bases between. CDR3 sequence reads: CATGPGRYEQYF. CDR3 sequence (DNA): TGTGCCACCGGGCCGGGGAGGTACGAGCAGTACTTC.

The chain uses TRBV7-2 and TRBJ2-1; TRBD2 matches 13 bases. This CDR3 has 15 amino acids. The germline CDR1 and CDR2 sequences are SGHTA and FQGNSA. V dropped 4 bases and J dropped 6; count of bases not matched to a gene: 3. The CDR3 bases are TGTGCCAGCAGCTCGGGACTAGCGGGGTCCAATGAGCAGTTCTTC. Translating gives CASSSGLAGSNEQFF.

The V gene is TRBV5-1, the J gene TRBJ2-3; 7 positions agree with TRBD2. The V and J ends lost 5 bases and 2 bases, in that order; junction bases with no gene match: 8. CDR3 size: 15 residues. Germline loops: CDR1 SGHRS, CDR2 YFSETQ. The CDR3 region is CASRKTSASTDTQYF. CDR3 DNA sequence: TGCGCCAGCAGAAAAACTAGCGCGTCCACAGATACGCAGTATTTT.

The CDR3 loop is CASSWGNREFAEAFF. CDR3 bases: TGTGCCAGCAGTTGGGGGAACAGGGAGTTCGCTGAAGCTTTCTTT. The genes are TRBV6-2 or TRBV6-3 and TRBJ1-1; D is possibly TRBD1 (6 bases). This CDR3 is 15 amino acids long. The ends were cut back, 4 bases at V and 6 bases at J, with 18 bases in the middle. The V gene's germline CDR1 is MNHEY and CDR2 SVGEGT.

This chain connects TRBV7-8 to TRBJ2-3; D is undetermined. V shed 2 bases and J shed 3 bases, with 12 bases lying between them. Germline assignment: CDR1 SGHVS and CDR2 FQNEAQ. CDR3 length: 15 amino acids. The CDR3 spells CASSLFLEGTDTQYF. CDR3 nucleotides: TGTGCCAGCAGCTTATTCCTAGAAGGAACAGATACGCAGTATTTT.

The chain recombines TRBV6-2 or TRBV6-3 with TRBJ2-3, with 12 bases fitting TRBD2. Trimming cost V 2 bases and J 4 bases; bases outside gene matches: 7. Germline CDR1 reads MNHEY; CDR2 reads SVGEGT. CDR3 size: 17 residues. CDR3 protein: CASSYLLAGGPSDTQYF. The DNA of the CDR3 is TGTGCCAGCAGTTACCTGCTAGCGGGAGGGCCATCAGATACGCAGTATTTT.

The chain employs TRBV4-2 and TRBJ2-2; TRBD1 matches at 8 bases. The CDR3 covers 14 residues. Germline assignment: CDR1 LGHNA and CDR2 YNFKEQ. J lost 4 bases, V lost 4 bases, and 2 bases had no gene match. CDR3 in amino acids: CASSRGQATGELFF. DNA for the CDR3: TGTGCCAGCAGCCGGGGACAGGCCACCGGGGAGCTGTTTTTT.

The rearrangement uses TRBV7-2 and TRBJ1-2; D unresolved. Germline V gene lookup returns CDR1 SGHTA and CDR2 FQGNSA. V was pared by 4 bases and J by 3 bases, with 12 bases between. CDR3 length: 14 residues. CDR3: CASSSSGEYYGYTF. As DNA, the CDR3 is TGTGCCAGCAGCTCTAGCGGGGAATACTATGGCTACACCTTC.

CDR3 bases: TGTGCCAGCAGTTTATGGGGACAGGGGCTGAATGAGCAGTTCTTC. Translation: CASSLWGQGLNEQFF. The rearrangement joins TRBV27 to TRBJ2-1; 10 bases agree with TRBD1. Trimming removed 1 base from V and 7 bases from J; junction bases left unmatched: 4. Germline V gene lookup returns CDR1 MNHEY and CDR2 SMNVEV (reference sequence). The CDR3 contains 15 residues.

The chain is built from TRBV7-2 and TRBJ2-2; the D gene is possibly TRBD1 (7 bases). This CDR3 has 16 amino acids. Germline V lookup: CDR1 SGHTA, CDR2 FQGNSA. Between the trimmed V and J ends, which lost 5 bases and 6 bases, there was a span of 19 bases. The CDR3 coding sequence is TGTGCCAGCAGCACCGGGAAGGAGGGGGCCGCCGGGGAGCTGTTTTTT. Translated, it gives CASSTGKEGAAGELFF.

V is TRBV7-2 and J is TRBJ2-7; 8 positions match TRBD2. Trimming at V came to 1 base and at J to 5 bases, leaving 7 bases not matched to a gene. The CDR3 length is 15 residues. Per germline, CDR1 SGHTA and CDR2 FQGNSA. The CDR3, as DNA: TGTGCCAGCAGCTTAGATATTAGCGGGATCGACGAGCAGTACTTC. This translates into CASSLDISGIDEQYF.

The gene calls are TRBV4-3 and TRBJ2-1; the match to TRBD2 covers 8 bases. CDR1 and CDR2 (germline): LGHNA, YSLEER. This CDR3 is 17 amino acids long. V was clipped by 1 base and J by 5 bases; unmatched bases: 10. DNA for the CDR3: TGCGCCAGCAGCCAAGGGAGGAGGGCGGGGGGACACAATGAGCAGTTCTTC. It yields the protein CASSQGRRAGGHNEQFF.

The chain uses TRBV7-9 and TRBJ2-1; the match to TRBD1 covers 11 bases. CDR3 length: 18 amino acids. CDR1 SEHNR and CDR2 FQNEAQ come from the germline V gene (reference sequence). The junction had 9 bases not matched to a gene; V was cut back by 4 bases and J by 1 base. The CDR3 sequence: CASSWDRGRFGSYNEQFF. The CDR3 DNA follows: TGTGCCAGCAGCTGGGACAGGGGGAGGTTCGGTTCCTACAATGAGCAGTTCTTC.

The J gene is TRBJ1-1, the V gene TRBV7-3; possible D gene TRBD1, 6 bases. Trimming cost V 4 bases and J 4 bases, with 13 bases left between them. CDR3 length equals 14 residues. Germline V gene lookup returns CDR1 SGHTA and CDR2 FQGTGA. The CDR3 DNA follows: TGTGCCAGCAGCTCACAGGGCTGGGTCACTGAAGCTTTCTTT. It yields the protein CASSSQGWVTEAFF.

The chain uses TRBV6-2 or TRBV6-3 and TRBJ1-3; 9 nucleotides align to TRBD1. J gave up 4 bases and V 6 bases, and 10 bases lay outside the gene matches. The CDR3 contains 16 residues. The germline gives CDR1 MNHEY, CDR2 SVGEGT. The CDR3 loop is CASSRLDRGGGNTIYF. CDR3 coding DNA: TGTGCCAGCAGCCGCTTGGACAGGGGAGGAGGAAACACCATATATTTT.

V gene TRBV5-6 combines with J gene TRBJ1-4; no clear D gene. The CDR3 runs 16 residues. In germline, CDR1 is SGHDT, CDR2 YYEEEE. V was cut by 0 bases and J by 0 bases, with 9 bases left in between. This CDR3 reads CASSLAGFATNEKLFF. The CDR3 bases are TGTGCCAGCAGCTTGGCGGGTTTTGCAACTAATGAAAAACTGTTTTTT.

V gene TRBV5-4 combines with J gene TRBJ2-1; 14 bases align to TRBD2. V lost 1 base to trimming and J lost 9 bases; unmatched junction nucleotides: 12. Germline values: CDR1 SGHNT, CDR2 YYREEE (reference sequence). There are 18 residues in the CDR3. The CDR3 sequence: CASSLNQGTSGRGSEQFF. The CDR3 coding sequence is TGTGCCAGCAGCTTGAATCAGGGGACTAGCGGGAGAGGTAGTGAGCAGTTCTTC.

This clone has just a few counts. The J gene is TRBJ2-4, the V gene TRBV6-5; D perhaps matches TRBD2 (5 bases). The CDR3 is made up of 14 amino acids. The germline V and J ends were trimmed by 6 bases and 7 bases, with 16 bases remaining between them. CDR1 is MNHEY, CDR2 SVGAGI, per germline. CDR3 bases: TGTGCCAGCAGCCCCTCGGAGGAAGTCAACATTCAGTACTTC. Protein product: CASSPSEEVNIQYF.

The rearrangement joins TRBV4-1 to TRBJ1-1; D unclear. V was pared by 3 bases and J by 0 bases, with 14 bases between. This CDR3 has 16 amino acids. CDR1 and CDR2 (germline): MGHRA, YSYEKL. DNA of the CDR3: TGCGCCAGCAGCCACTTCCCGGCCGAGGTGAACACTGAAGCTTTCTTT. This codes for CASSHFPAEVNTEAFF.

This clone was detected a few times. CDR3 nucleotides: TGTGCCACCAGTGACCCTGGACAGGCCAACTATGGCTACACCTTC. Its protein product is CATSDPGQANYGYTF. The rearrangement joins TRBV24-1 to TRBJ1-2; TRBD1 aligns across 7 bases. Germline lookup yields CDR1 KGHDR and CDR2 SFDVKD. This CDR3 has 15 residues. V lost 4 bases and J lost 2; bases outside the gene matches: 6.

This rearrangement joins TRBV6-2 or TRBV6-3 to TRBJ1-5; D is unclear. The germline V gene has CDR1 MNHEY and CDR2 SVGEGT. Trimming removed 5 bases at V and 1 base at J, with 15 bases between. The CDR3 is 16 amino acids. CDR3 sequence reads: CASSRAPGRSNQPQHF. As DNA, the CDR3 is TGTGCCAGCAGTCGAGCGCCCGGGAGAAGCAATCAGCCCCAGCATTTT.

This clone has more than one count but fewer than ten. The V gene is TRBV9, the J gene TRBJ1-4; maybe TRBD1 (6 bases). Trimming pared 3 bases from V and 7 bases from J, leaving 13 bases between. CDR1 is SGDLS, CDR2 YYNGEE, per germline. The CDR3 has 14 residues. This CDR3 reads CASSGGGQGEKLFF. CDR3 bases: TGTGCCAGCAGCGGCGGGGGGCAGGGTGAAAAACTGTTTTTT.

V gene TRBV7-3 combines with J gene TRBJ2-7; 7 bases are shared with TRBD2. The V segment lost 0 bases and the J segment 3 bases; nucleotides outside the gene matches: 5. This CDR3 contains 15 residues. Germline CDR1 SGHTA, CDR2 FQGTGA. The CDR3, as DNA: TGTGCCAGCAGCTTAACGTCCGGGGGGAGCTACGAGCAGTACTTC. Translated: CASSLTSGGSYEQYF.

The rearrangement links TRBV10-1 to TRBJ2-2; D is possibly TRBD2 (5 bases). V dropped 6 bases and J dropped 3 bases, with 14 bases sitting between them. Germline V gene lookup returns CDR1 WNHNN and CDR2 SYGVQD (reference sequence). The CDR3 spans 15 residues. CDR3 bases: TGCGCCAGCAGCCTGGTACGAGGGTACACCGGGGAGCTGTTTTTT. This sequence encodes CASSLVRGYTGELFF.

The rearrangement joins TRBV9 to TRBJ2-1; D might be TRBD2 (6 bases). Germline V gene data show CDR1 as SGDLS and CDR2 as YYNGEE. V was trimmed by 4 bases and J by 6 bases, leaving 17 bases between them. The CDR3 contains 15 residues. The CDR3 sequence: CASSPRLGGSNEQFF. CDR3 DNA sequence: TGTGCCAGCAGCCCACGGTTGGGAGGCAGCAATGAGCAGTTCTTC. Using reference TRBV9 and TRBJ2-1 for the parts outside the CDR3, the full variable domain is DSGVTQTPKHLITATGQRVTLRCSPRSGDLSVYWYQQSLDQGLQFLIQYYNGEERAKGNILERFSAQQFPDLHSELNLSSLELGDSALYFCASSPRLGGSNEQFFGPGTRLTVL.

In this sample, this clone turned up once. The CDR3 nucleotides are TGCAGCGTTGGCGGGACGAGTAATGAAAAACTGTTTTTT. It yields the protein CSVGGTSNEKLFF. The rearrangement joins TRBV29-1 to TRBJ1-4; a weak D match, TRBD1 (5 bases). This CDR3 comprises 13 residues. V shed 4 bases and J shed 4 bases, with 10 bases lying between them. CDR1 SQVTM and CDR2 ANQGSEA come from the germline V gene.